This T cell receptor (beta chain) was documented in a study of T cell responses to AZD1222 COVID-19 vaccine. Whole-study findings and limits: Clonal diversity was possibly underestimated, and white British individuals and females predominated among donors. Across spike, vaccine-associated CD4 TCRs were found, dominant at 160-218 and 743-854. Samples come after the peak T cell response, not at day 14. After two AZD1222 doses, spike-specific TCR breadth and depth rose versus day 0.

Notes on this clone: Its antigen is not known.

Germline values: CDR1 SEHNR, CDR2 FQNEAQ (reference sequence). The CDR3 is made up of 13 amino acids. Trimming pared 0 bases from V and 4 bases from J, leaving 7 bases between. TCRdb keeps only in-frame clones here, not all; method: immunoSEQ multiplex PCR. The sample has approximately 100,000 clones, about 90% seen once. This clonotype was sampled from an adult in good health. The rearrangement links TRBV7-9 to TRBJ2-7; D unresolved. The sample in question was peripheral blood, obtained on day 0 of MenACWY control vaccination. The CDR3 spells CASSLASWYEQYF. In nucleotides, the CDR3 is TGTGCCAGCAGCTTAGCTAGCTGGTACGAGCAGTACTTC. The whole variable domain, remainder taken from reference TRBV7-9 and TRBJ2-7, is DTGVSQNPRHKITKRGQNVTFRCDPISEHNRLYWYRQTLGQGPEFLTYFQNEAQLEKSRLLSDRFSAERPKGSFSTLEIQRTEQGDSAMYLCASSLASWYEQYFGPGTRLTVT.